This section outlines one T cell receptor beta chain sequence together with its context. This clone's antigen is unknown. No base qualities exist here, and no much larger clone lies one base off it. Other DNA variants within this sample encode the same CDR3. The time point label, read with the paper, signifies: baseline before first vaccination. Samples from vaccinated people were obtained from the UK trials COV001 and COV002, which included a single-blind randomized controlled phase 2/3 trial of AZD1222 (ChAdOx1 nCoV-19) in healthy adults. For TCRbeta chain sequencing, PBMC samples were collected from trial participants at day 0 and at day 28 after the second dose. This entry is derived from a study of T cell responses to AZD1222 COVID-19 vaccine (dated by TCRdb to the early 2020s). Turning to the overall study: AZD1222 recipients with second doses at about 4 weeks or about 12 weeks were pooled, because spike-specific TCR depth and breadth did not differ between schedules. A total of roughly 240 trial participants underwent TCR sequencing, of whom some 210 received two doses of AZD1222 and about 25 received two doses of the MenACWY control vaccine. Trial participants were enrolled by age into 18-55, 56-69 and 70-plus year subgroups, with roughly 160, 29 and 62 TCR-sequenced participants respectively. The paper's findings and limits, for the study overall: After two AZD1222 doses, spike-specific TCR breadth and depth were significantly higher than at day 0 and than in MenACWY recipients. Conclusions about previously exposed vaccinees are limited, since just six AZD1222 recipients were seropositive for SARS-CoV-2 at baseline. No day 14 peak-response samples were available, so repertoires were characterized only after the peak T cell response. The vaccine-associated CD4 TCRs covered the entire spike protein, and the dominant responses fell in regions 160-218 and 743-854. Nearly half of unique spike-specific TCRs reportedly recognized epitopes outside regions mutated in the B.1.351 and B.1.1.7 variants. Participants were mostly white British and included more females than males, and it was suggested by the authors that clonal diversity may have been underestimated. The 56-69-year group was small, and its depth increase did not reach significance, likely because of low power.

The CDR3 covers 14 residues, taking in both the cysteine and the phenylalanine. The kept DNA is CDR3 alone, 42 bases in frame from the first base. The germline V gene provides CDR1 MNHEY and CDR2 SVGAGI. A distance of 6 bases separates the germline ends of V and J, which lose 2 bases and 1 base respectively. The CDR3 regions of human TCRbeta chains were subjected to immunosequencing. In the authors' own workflow: TCRs in the repertoires were matched against a reference library of SARS-CoV-2-specific TCRs that had been generated with the MIRA antigen-specificity platform. Breadth was defined as the fraction of unique TCRs that were SARS-CoV-2-associated, and depth was defined as the fraction of total T cells that were SARS-CoV-2-associated. Using the MIRA data, each spike-specific TCR was assigned both to the spike region to which the TCR was reactive and to a CD4 or CD8 class. Log10-transformed breadth and depth values were compared by one-way ANOVA with Sidak's multiple comparisons tests. Held by TCRdb, this immuneACCESS table contains in-frame sequences only and omits some clones. Under half of the omission traces to an unresolved V gene where checked; the cause of the rest is unknown. V and J calls and clone size follow that table, whereas D and trimming were derived from the DNA. The sample table shows about 180,000 clones, and approximately 92% are seen once. Approximately 6.9% of the sample is taken by the ten largest.

This chain is built from TRBV6-5 and TRBJ1-3; a weak D assignment points to TRBD1 (5 bases agree). The origin of this receptor is an adult in good health. The specimen was peripheral blood, collected on day 0 of AZD1222 vaccination. The CDR3 amino acid sequence is: CASSYGGSGNTIYF. The DNA sequence follows: TGTGCCAGCAGTTACGGGGGATCTGGAAACACCATATATTTT.